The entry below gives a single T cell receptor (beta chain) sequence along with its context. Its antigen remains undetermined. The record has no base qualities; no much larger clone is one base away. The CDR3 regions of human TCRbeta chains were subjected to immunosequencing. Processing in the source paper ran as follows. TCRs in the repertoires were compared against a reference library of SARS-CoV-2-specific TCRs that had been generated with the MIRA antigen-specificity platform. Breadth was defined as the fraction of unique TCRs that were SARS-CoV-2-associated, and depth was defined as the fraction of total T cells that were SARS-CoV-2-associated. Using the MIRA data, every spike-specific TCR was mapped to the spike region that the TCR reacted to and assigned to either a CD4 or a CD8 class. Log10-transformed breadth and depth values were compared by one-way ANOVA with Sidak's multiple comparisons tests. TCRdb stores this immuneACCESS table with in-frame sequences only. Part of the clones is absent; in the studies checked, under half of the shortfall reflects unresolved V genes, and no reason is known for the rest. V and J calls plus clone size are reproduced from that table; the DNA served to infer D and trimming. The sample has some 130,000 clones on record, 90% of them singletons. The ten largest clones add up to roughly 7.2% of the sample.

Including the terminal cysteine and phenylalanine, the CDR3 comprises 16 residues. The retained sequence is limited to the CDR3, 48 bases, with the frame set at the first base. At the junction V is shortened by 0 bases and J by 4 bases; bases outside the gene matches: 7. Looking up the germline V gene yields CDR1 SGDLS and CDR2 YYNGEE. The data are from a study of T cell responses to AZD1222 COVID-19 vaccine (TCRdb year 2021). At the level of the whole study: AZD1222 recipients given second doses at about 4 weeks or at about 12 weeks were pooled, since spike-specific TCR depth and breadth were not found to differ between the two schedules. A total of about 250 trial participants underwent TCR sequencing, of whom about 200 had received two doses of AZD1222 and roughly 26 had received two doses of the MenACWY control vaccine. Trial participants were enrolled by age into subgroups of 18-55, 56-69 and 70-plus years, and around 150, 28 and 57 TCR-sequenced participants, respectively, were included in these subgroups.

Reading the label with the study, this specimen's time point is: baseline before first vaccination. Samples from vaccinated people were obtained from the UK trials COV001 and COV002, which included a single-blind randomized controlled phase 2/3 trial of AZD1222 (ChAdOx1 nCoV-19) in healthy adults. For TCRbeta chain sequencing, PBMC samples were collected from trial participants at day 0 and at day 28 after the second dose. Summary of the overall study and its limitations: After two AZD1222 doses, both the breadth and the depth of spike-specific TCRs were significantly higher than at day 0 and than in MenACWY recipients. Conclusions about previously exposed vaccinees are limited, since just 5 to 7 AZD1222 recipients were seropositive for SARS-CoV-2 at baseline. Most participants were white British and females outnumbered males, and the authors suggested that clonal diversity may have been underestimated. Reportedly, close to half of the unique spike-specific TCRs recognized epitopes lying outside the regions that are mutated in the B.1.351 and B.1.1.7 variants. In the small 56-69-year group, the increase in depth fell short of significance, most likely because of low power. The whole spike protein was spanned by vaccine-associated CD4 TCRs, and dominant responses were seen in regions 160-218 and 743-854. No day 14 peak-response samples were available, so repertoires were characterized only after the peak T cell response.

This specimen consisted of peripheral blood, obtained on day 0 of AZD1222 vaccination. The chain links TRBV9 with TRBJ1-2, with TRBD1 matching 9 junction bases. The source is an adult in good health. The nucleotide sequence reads TGTGCCAGCAGCGTAGAAGCCGGGACAGGGACCTATGGCTACACCTTC. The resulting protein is CASSVEAGTGTYGYTF.